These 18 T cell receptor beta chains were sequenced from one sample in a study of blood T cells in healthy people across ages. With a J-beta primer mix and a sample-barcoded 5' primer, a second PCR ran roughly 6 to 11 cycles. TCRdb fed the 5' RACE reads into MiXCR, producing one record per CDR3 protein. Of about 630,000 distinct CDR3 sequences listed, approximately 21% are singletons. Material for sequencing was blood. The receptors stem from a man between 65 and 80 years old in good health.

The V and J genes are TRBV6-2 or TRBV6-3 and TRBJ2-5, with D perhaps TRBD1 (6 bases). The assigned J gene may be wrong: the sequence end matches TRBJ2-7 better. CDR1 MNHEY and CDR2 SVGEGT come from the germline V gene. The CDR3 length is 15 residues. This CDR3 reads CASARGGGTSYEQYF. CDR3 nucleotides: TGTGCCAGCGCTCGAGGGGGTGGGACGTCCTACGAGCAGTACTTC.

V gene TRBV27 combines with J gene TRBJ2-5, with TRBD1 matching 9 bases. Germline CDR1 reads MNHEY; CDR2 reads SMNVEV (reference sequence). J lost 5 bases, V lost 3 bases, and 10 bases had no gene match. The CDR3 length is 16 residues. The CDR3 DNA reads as TGTGCCAGCAGTTTCTCCGGGACAGGGACGGTTGAGACCCAGTACTTC. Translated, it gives CASSFSGTGTVETQYF.

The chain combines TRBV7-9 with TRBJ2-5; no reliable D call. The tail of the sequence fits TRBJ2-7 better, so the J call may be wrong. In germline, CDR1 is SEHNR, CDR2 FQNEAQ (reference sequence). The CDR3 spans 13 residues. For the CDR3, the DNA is TGTGCCAGCAGTTCTGTCTCAGACCGCGAGCAGTACTTC. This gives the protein CASSSVSDREQYF.

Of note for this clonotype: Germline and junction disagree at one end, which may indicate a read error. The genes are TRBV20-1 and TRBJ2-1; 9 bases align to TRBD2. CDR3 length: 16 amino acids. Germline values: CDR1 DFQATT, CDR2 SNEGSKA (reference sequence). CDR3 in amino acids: CSASDGRGGTSNVQFF. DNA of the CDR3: TGCAGTGCTAGCGATGGGCGGGGGGGGACTTCTAATGTGCAGTTCTTC.

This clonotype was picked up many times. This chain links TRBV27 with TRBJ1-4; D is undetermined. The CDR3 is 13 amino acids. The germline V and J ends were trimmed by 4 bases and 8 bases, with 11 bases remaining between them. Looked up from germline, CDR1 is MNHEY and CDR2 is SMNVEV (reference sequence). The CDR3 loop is CASSSGSGEKLFF. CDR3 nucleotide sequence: TGTGCCAGCAGTTCGGGGAGCGGAGAAAAACTGTTTTTT. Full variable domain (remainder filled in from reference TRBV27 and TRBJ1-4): EAQVTQNPRYLITVTGKKLTVTCSQNMNHEYMSWYRQDPGLGLRQIYYSMNVEVTDKGDVPEGYKVSRKEKRNFPLILESPSPNQTSLYFCASSSGSGEKLFFGSGTQLSVL.

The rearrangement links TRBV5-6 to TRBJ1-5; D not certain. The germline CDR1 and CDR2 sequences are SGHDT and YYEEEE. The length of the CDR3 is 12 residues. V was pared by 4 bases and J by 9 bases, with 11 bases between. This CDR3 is CASSLGAGPQHF. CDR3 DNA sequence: TGTGCCAGCAGCCTAGGTGCAGGGCCCCAGCATTTT. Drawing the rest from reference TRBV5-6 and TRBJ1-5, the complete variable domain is DAGVTQSPTHLIKTRGQQVTLRCSPKSGHDTVSWYQQALGQGPQFIFQYYEEEERQRGNFPDRFSGHQFPNYSSELNVNALLLGDSALYLCASSLGAGPQHFGDGTRLSIL.

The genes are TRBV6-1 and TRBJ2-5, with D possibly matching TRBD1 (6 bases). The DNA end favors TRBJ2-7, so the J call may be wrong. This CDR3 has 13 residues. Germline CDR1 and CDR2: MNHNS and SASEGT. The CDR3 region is CASRRQATYEQYF. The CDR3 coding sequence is TGTGCCAGCCGCAGACAGGCAACCTACGAGCAGTACTTC.

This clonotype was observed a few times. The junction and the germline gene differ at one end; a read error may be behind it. Written as DNA, the CDR3 is TGTGCCAACAGCCAAGTACGGGGGACCCAGTACTTC. This encodes CANSQVRGTQYF. This chain links TRBV3-1 with TRBJ2-5; D may be TRBD2 (5 bases). Germline-derived CDR1 and CDR2 are LGHDT and YNNKEL (reference sequence). CDR3 size: 12 residues.

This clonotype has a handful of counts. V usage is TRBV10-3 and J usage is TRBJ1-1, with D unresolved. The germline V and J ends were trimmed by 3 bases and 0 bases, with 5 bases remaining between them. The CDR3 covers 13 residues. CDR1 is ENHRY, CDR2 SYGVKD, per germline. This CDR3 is CAISDGMNTEAFF. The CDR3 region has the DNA TGTGCCATCAGTGATGGGATGAACACTGAAGCTTTCTTT.

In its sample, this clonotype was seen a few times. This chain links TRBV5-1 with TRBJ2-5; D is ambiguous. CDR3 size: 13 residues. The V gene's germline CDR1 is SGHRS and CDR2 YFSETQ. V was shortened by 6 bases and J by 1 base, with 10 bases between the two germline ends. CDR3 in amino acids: CASTDILQETQYF. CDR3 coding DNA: TGCGCCAGCACCGACATACTCCAAGAGACCCAGTACTTC.

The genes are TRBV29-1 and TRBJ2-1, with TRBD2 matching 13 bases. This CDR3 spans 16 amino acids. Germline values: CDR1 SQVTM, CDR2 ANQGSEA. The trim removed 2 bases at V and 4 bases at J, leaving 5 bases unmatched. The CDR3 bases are TGCAGCGTTGAACCGGGACTAGCGGGATCGTACAATGAGCAGTTCTTC. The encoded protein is CSVEPGLAGSYNEQFF.

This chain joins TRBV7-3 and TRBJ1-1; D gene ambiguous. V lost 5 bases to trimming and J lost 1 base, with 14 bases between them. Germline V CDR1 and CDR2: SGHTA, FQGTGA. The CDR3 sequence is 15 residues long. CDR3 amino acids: CASSPEGTANTEAFF. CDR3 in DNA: TGTGCCAGCAGCCCCGAGGGAACGGCGAACACTGAAGCTTTCTTT. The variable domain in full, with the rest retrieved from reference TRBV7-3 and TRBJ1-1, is GAGVSQTPSNKVTEKGKYVELRCDPISGHTALYWYRQSLGQGPEFLIYFQGTGAADDSGLPNDRFFAVRPEGSVSTLKIQRTERGDSAVYLCASSPEGTANTEAFFGQGTRLTVV.

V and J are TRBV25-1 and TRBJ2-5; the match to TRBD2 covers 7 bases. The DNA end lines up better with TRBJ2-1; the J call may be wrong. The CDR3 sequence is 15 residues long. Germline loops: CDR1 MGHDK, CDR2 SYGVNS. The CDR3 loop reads CASSAPGTTTREQFF. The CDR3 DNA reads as TGTGCCAGCAGTGCTCCCGGGACTACCACTCGAGAGCAGTTCTTC.

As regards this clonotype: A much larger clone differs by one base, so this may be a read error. In DNA, the CDR3 is TGTGCCAGCAGCGTAGGGAACGACCAAGAGACCCAGTACTTC. Its protein product is CASSVGNDQETQYF. V is TRBV7-8 and J is TRBJ2-5; no firm D call. The V end lost 5 bases, the J end lost 0 bases, and 10 bases lay between the germline ends. Germline-derived CDR1 and CDR2 are SGHVS and FQNEAQ. The CDR3 covers 14 residues.

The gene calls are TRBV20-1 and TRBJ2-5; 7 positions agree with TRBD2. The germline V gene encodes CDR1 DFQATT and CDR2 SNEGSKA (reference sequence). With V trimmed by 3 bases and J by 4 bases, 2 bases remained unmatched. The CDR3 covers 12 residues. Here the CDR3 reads CSASGRRETQYF. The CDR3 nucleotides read TGCAGTGCTAGCGGGAGGCGAGAGACCCAGTACTTC.

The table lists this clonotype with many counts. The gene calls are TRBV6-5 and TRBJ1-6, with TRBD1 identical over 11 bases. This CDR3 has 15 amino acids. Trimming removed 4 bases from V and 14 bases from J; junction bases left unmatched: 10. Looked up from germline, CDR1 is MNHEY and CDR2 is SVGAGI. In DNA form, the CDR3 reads TGTGCCAGCAGTTTCTCCAGGACAGGGGGCATAGCCCTCCACTTT. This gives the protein CASSFSRTGGIALHF.

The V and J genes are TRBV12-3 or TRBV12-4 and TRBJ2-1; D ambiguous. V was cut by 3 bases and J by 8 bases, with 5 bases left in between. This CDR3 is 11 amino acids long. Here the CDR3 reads CASSFKYEQFF. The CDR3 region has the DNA TGTGCCAGCAGTTTTAAATATGAGCAGTTCTTC.

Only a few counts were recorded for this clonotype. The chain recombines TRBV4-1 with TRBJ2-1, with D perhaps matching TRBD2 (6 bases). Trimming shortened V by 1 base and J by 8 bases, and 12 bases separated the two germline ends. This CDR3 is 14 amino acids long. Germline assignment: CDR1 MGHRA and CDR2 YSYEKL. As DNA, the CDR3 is TGCGCCAGCAGCCAAGGACTAGGTGGCGATGAGCAGTTCTTC. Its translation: CASSQGLGGDEQFF.